Listed here is a single TCR beta chain. Its target antigen remains unknown. No base-level quality is on record; no much larger clone is a single base apart. This specimen belongs to a study of beta chain features in type 1 diabetes (dated by TCRdb to the late 2010s). In terms of the full investigation: No differences in mean age, gender distribution, total cell number or subset yield were found between patients and healthy donors. A total of roughly 99 million sorted cells were examined across all samples, and the number of cells per subset was strongly correlated with RNA yield. The study compared the TCRB repertoires of sorted circulating CD4+ T cell subsets in recently diagnosed type 1 diabetes patients with those in matched healthy donors. Regulatory and stem cell-like memory subsets were obtained from only 8 patients and about 8 healthy donors, while naive and central memory subsets were obtained from all 30 or so donors.

Each donor gave one peripheral blood draw, about 100 mL on average, collected into heparinised tubes. Using a panel that included CD45RO, CCR7, CD25, CD127, CD95 and CD27, naive, central memory, regulatory and stem cell-like memory CD4+ T cells were sorted on a BD FACSAria II. Every sorted population had a purity above 95%. PBMCs were separated immediately by Lymphoprep density gradient centrifugation and were stained directly, without being cultured. So that batch effects would be minimized, each experiment stained and sorted samples in pairs, pairing one healthy donor with one patient. The High Capacity cDNA Reverse Transcription Kit was used to reverse transcribe all of the isolated RNA, meaning that expressed TCRB transcripts were what got sequenced. Naive, central memory and regulatory T cell samples underwent deep immunoSEQ sequencing, averaging around 3.6 million total reads per sample. Sorted cells were lysed in RLT buffer and RNA was extracted with DNase-treated RNeasy Micro or Mini kits, depending on cell number. Each cell subset was processed separately to prevent cross-contamination, with patient and healthy donor samples processed together. The immunoSEQ multiplex PCR was used to amplify TCRB sequences from cDNA, yielding 87-bp fragments that span the CDR3 region. The amplicons were sequenced using the Illumina HiSeq platform. As for how the authors treated the data: Synthetic template baselines were used to correct PCR bias computationally, reads within Hamming distance 2 were collapsed, and singletons that could not be merged were discarded. By aligning reads against IMGT, V, D and J genes, CDR3 length, and insertions or deletions at six rearrangement sites were assigned. Clonotype counts were normalized to sorted cell number within each subset before computing true diversity and Gini coefficients with the tcR R package. The overlap coefficient, calculated on TCRB nucleotide sequences, was used to measure repertoire sharing. TCRdb's version of the immuneACCESS table is confined to in-frame rearrangements and falls short of the full clone set. An unresolved V gene accounts for under half of the shortfall where checked; the remainder is of unknown origin. V and J calls plus clone size are reproduced from that table; the DNA served to infer D and trimming. The sample records approximately 44,000 clones, 66% of which are singletons. About 2% of the sample is taken by the ten largest.

On the study overall, not on this receptor specifically: Naive, central memory and regulatory TCRB repertoires appeared to be more alike among patients than among healthy donors. PCR may preferentially amplify shorter templates, but because patient and control samples were amplified and corrected together, any resulting skew would affect both groups equally. Sequencing cDNA rather than genomic DNA could over-represent highly expressing activated cells, although activation and CD3 levels did not differ between groups. At VDJ recombination sites, type 1 diabetes patients had fewer insertions and more deleted nucleotides, which implies abnormalities in thymic rearrangement. In all four CD4+ subsets, TCRB CDR3 length was moderately but significantly shorter in type 1 diabetes patients. HLA sub-analyses involved small numbers of individuals, so any influence of HLA type on TCRB rearrangement remained unresolved.

The TCR originated in a woman between 18 and 30 years old with type 1 diabetes. The sample comprised Tregs from blood. Interpreted using the paper, the cell subset or site label stands for: regulatory CD4+ T cells.

CDR3 sequence: CASSESPGAANTEAFF. The sequenced DNA: TGTGCCAGCAGTGAATCCCCCGGAGCGGCGAACACTGAAGCTTTCTTT. Recombination linked TRBV25-1 to TRBJ1-1; no confident D gene assignment can be made. From the cysteine through the phenylalanine, the CDR3 covers 16 amino acids. The read is trimmed to its CDR3 DNA, 48 bases read in frame from base 1. In the germline V gene, CDR1 corresponds to MGHDK and CDR2 to SYGVNS. Trimming at the junction amounts to 1 base on V and 1 base on J, and the germline ends lie 13 bases apart.